This entry describes one TCR beta chain. Its antigen is not yet known. Base quality data are lacking; no much larger clone is found one base away. The sample's time point label, in plain terms: baseline before first vaccination. Vaccinee samples were obtained from the UK trials COV001 and COV002, which included a single-blind randomized controlled phase 2/3 trial of AZD1222 (ChAdOx1 nCoV-19) in healthy adults. For TCRbeta chain sequencing, PBMC samples were collected from trial participants at day 0 and at day 28 after the second dose. The data derive from a study of T cell responses to AZD1222 COVID-19 vaccine (dated by TCRdb to 2020 to 2023). At the level of the whole study: Because spike-specific TCR depth and breadth did not differ between the two schedules, AZD1222 recipients who got a second dose at roughly 4 weeks were pooled with those who got a second dose at roughly 12 weeks. Trial participants were enrolled by age into subgroups of 18-55, 56-69 and 70-plus years, and about 150, 27 and 61 TCR-sequenced participants, respectively, were included in these subgroups. TCR sequencing covered fewer than 250 trial participants: roughly 200 given two doses of AZD1222 and around 26 given two doses of MenACWY control vaccine.

V and J lose 0 bases and 0 bases, and a span of 9 bases separates them. From cysteine to phenylalanine, the CDR3 is 15 amino acids long. The CDR3 DNA has 45 bases and is translated from base 1. Per the germline V gene, SQVTM is the CDR1 and ANQGSEA is the CDR2. The CDR3 regions of human TCRbeta chains were subjected to immunosequencing. The paper's processing steps were these. Repertoire TCRs were checked for matches against a reference library of SARS-CoV-2-specific TCRs that had been generated using the MIRA antigen-specificity platform. Breadth was defined as the fraction of unique TCRs that were SARS-CoV-2-associated. Depth was defined as the fraction of total T cells that were SARS-CoV-2-associated. Using the MIRA data, each spike-specific TCR was assigned both to the spike region to which the TCR was reactive and to a CD4 or CD8 class. Log10-transformed breadth and depth values were compared by one-way ANOVA with Sidak's multiple comparisons tests. TCRdb took this table from immuneACCESS and kept in-frame rearrangements with V and J called. Such tables lack part of the clones; where checked against another copy, unresolved V genes explain under half of the gap, and the rest is unexplained. V, J and clone size are taken as reported in that table, and D and trimming were inferred from the DNA itself. For this sample the table gives approximately 100,000 clones, of which about 83% were detected only once. 10% to 15% of the sample goes to the ten largest clones.

What the study reported, not specific to this receptor: The 56-69-year group was small, and its depth increase did not reach significance, likely because of low power. Conclusions about previously exposed vaccinees were limited because only five to seven AZD1222 recipients were SARS-CoV-2 seropositive at baseline. Most participants were white British and females outnumbered males, and the authors suggested that clonal diversity may have been underestimated. A significant rise in spike-specific TCR breadth and depth was observed after two AZD1222 doses relative to day 0 and relative to MenACWY recipients. Nearly half of unique spike-specific TCRs reportedly recognized epitopes outside regions mutated in the B.1.351 and B.1.1.7 variants. Because no day 14 peak-response samples were available, the repertoires could be characterized only after the peak T cell response. The vaccine-associated CD4 TCRs covered the entire spike protein, and the dominant responses fell in regions 160-218 and 743-854.

Recombination connected TRBV29-1 to TRBJ2-4; the D gene is perhaps TRBD2, on 5 matching bases. The receptor was isolated from an adult in good health. The sample consisted of peripheral blood, taken on day 0 of AZD1222 vaccination. The DNA is as follows: TGCAGCGTTGAAGATACGGGGTTAGCCAAAAACATTCAGTACTTC. This gives the protein CSVEDTGLAKNIQYF. Extended through the reference TRBV29-1 and TRBJ2-4 proteins, this CDR3 yields the full variable domain: SAVISQKPSRDICQRGTSLTIQCQVDSQVTMMFWYRQQPGQSLTLIATANQGSEATYESGFVIDKFPISRPNLTFSTLTVSNMSPEDSSIYLCSVEDTGLAKNIQYFGAGTRLSVL.